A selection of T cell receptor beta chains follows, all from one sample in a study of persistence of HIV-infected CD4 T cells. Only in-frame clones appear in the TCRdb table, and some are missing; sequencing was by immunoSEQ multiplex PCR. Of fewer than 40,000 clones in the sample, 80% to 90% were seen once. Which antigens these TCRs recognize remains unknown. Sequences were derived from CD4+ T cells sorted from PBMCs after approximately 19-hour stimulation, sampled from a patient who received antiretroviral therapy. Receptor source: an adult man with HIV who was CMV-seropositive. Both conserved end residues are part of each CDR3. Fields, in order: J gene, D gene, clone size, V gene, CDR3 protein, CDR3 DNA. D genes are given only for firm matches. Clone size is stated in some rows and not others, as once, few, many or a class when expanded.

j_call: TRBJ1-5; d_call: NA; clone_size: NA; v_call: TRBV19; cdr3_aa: CASSIFMDQPQHF; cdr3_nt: TGTGCCAGTAGTATTTTTATGGATCAGCCCCAGCATTTT
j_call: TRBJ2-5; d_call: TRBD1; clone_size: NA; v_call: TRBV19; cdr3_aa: CASRQGETQYF; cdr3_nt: TGTGCCAGCAGACAGGGGGAGACCCAGTACTTC
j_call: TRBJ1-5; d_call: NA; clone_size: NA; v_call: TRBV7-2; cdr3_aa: CASSSEQGRGGNQPQHF; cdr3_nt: TGTGCCAGCAGCTCCGAACAGGGTCGGGGAGGAAATCAGCCCCAGCATTTT
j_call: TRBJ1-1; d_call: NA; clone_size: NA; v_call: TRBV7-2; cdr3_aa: CASSSQSSGTEAFF; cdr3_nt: TGTGCCAGCAGCTCACAGTCAAGCGGCACTGAAGCTTTCTTT
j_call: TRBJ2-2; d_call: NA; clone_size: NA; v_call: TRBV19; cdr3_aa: CASTFRPWNTGELFF; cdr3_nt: TGTGCCAGTACCTTCAGGCCCTGGAACACCGGGGAGCTGTTTTTT
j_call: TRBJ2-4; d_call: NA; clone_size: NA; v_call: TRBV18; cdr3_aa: CASSPPKGRAKNIQYF; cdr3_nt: TGTGCCAGCTCACCACCGAAGGGGAGAGCCAAAAACATTCAGTACTTC
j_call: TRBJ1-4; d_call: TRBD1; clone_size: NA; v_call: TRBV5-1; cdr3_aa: CASSLGTGEEGKLFF; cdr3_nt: TGCGCCAGCAGCTTGGGGACAGGAGAGGAGGGAAAACTGTTTTTT
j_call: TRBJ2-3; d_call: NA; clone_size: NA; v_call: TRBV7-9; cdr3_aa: CASSSRLESTDTQYF; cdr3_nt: TGTGCCAGCAGCTCCAGACTCGAAAGCACAGATACGCAGTATTTT
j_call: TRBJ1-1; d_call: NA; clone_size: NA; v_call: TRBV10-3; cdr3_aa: CAISDRGNTEAFF; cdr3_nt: TGTGCCATCAGTGACAGGGGGAACACTGAAGCTTTCTTT
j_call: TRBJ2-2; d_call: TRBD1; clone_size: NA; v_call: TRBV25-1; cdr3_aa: CASSGQGAGELFF; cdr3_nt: TGTGCCAGCAGTGGACAGGGGGCCGGGGAGCTGTTTTTT
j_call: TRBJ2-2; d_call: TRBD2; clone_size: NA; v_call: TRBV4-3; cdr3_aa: CASSRDGTSGNTGELFF; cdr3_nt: TGCGCCAGCAGCCGGGACGGGACTAGCGGGAACACCGGGGAGCTGTTTTTT
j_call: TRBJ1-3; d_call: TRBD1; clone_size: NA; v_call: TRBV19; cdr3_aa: CASSTDRVGNTIYF; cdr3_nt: TGTGCCAGTAGTACCGACAGGGTTGGAAACACCATATATTTT
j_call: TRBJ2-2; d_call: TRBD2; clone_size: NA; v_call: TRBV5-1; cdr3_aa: CASRQGLAGSTGELFF; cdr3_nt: TGCGCCAGCAGACAGGGACTAGCGGGTTCCACCGGGGAGCTGTTTTTT
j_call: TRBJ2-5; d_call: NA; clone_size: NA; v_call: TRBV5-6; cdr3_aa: CASSSPWRTLGETQYF; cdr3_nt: TGTGCCAGCAGCTCTCCGTGGAGGACCCTCGGAGAGACCCAGTACTTC
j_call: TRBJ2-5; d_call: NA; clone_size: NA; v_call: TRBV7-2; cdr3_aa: CASSLLGRETQYF; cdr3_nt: TGTGCCAGCAGCTTACTGGGTCGGGAGACCCAGTACTTC
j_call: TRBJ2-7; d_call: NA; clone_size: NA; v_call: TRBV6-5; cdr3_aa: CASSFDISYEQYF; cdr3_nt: TGTGCCAGCAGCTTTGACATCTCCTACGAGCAGTACTTC
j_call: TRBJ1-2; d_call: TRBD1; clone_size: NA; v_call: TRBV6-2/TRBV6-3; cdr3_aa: CASSYAGQSYGYTF; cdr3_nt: TGTGCCAGCAGTTACGCGGGACAGTCCTATGGCTACACCTTC
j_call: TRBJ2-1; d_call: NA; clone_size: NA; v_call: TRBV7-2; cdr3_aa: CASSLEGSSYNEQFF; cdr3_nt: TGTGCCAGCAGCTTAGAGGGGAGCTCCTACAATGAGCAGTTCTTC
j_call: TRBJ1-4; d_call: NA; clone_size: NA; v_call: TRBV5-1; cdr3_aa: CASSLLNEKLFF; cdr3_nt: TGCGCCAGCAGCTTGCTAAATGAAAAACTGTTTTTT
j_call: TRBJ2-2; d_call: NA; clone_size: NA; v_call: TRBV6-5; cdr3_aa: CASSYSWALGTGELFF; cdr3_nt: TGTGCCAGCAGTTACTCATGGGCCCTGGGCACCGGGGAGCTGTTTTTT
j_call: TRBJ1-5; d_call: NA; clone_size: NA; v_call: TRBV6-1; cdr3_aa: CASSEGRGKGQPQHF; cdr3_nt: TGTGCCAGCAGTGAAGGTCGGGGGAAGGGGCAGCCCCAGCATTTT
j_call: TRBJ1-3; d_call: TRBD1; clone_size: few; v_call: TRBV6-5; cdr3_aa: CASIGTGVFGNTIYF; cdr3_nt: TGTGCCAGCATTGGGACAGGAGTTTTCGGAAACACCATATATTTT
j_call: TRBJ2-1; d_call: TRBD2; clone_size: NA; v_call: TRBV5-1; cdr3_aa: CASSSTSGGLNEQFF; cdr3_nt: TGCGCCAGCAGCAGTACTAGCGGGGGGCTCAATGAGCAGTTCTTC
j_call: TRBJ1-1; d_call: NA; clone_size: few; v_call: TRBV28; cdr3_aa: CASSLSAVAEAFF; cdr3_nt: TGTGCCAGCAGTTTATCGGCGGTAGCTGAAGCTTTCTTT
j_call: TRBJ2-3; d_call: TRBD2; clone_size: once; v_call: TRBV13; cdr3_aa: CASRAGRGTDTQYF; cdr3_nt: TGTGCCAGCAGGGCAGGGAGGGGCACAGATACGCAGTATTTT
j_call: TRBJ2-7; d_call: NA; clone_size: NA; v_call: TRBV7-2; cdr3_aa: CASRKRDDPYYEQYF; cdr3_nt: TGTGCCAGCAGGAAAAGGGACGACCCGTACTACGAGCAGTACTTC
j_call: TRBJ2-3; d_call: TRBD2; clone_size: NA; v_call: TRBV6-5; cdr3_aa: CASRRDYSSTDTQYF; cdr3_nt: TGTGCCAGCAGGAGGGACTACTCTAGCACAGATACGCAGTATTTT
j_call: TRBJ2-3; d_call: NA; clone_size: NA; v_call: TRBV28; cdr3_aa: CASSLGYRETDTQYF; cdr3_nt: TGTGCCAGCAGTTTAGGGTACAGGGAGACAGATACGCAGTATTTT
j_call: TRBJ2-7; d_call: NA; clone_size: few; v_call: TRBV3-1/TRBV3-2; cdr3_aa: CASSQEIHGSYEQYF; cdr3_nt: TGTGCCAGCAGCCAAGAGATCCACGGCTCCTACGAGCAGTACTTC
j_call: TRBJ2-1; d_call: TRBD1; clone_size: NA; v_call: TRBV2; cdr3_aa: CASSKGQFYNEQFF; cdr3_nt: TGTGCCAGCAGTAAGGGACAGTTCTACAATGAGCAGTTCTTC
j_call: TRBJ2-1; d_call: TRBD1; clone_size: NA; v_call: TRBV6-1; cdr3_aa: CASTFRQGASHEQFF; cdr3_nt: TGTGCCAGCACCTTTCGACAGGGGGCGAGCCATGAGCAGTTCTTC
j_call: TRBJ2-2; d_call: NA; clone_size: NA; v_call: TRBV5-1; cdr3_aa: CASSYDLRGPGELFF; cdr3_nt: TGCGCCAGCAGCTACGACTTACGAGGCCCCGGGGAGCTGTTTTTT
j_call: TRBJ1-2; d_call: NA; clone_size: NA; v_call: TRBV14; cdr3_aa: CASSQVSHGYTF; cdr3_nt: TGTGCCAGCAGCCAAGTCTCACATGGCTACACCTTC
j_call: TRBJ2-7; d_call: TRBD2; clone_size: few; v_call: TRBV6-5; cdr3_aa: CASNPLAASYEQYF; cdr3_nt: TGTGCCAGCAACCCCCTAGCGGCCTCCTACGAGCAGTACTTC
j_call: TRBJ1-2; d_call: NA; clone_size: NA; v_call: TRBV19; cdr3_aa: CASSIRGRGYTF; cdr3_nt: TGTGCCAGTAGTATCAGGGGACGGGGCTACACCTTC
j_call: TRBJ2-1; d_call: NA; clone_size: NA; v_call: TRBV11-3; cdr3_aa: CASSLGEFGGIDEQFF; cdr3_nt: TGTGCCAGCAGCTTAGGGGAATTTGGGGGCATTGATGAGCAGTTCTTC
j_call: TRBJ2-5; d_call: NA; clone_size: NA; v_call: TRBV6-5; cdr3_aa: CASSRRRVMEETQYF; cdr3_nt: TGTGCCAGCAGCCGCCGAAGAGTAATGGAAGAGACCCAGTACTTC
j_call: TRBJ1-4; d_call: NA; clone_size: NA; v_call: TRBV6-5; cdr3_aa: CASSEGGGDEKLFF; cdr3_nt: TGTGCCAGCAGCGAGGGGGGGGGCGATGAAAAACTGTTTTTT
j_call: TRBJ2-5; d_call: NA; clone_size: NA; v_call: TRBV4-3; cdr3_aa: CASSQGSRRVQETQYF; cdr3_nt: TGCGCCAGCAGCCAAGGGTCCCGCAGGGTCCAAGAGACCCAGTACTTC
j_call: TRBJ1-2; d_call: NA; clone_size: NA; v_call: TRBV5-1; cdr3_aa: CASSPGHLNYGYTF; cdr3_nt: TGCGCCAGCAGCCCGGGACATCTTAACTATGGCTACACCTTC
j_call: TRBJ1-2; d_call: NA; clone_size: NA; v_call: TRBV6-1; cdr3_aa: CASSEEGGYGYTF; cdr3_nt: TGTGCCAGCAGTGAAGAGGGGGGCTATGGCTACACCTTC
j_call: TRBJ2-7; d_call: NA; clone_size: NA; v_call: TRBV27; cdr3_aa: CASSSGLLISYEQYF; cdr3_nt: TGTGCCAGCAGTTCTGGACTACTAATCTCCTACGAGCAGTACTTC